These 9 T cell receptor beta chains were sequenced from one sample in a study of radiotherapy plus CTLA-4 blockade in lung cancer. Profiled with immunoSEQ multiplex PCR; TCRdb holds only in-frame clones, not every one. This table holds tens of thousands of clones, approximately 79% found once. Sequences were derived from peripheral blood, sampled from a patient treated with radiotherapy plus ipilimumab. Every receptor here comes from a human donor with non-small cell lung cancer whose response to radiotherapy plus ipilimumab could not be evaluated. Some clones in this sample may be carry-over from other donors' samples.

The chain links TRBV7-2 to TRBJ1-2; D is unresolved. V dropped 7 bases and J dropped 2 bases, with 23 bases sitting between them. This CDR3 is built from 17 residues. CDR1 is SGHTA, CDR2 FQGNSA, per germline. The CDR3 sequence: CASTLQPGVGGNYGYTF. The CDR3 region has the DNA TGTGCCAGCACCCTCCAGCCGGGTGTAGGAGGGAACTATGGCTACACCTTC.

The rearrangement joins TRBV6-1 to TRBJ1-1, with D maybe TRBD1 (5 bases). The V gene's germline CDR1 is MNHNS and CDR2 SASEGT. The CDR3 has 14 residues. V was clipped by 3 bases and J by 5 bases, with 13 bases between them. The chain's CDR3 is CASSEKIGVTEAFF. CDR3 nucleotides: TGTGCCAGCAGTGAGAAGATAGGGGTGACTGAAGCTTTCTTT.

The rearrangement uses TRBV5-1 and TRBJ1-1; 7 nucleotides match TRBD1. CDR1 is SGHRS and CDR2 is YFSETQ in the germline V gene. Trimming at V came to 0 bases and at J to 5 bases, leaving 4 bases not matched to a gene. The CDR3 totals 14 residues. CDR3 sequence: CASSLEGGRTEAFF. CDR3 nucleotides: TGCGCCAGCAGCTTGGAAGGGGGCCGGACTGAAGCTTTCTTT.

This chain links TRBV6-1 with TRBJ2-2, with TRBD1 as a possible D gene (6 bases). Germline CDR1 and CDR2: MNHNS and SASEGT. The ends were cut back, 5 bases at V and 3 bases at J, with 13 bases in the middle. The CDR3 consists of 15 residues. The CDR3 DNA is TGTGCCAGCAGTCTAACAGGGATGGACACCGGGGAGCTGTTTTTT. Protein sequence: CASSLTGMDTGELFF.

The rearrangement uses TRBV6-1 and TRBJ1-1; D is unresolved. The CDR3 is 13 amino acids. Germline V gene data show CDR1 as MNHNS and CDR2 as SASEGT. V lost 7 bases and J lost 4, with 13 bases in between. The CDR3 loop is CASTTTRGTEAFF. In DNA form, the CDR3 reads TGTGCCAGCACCACGACTCGGGGCACTGAAGCTTTCTTT.

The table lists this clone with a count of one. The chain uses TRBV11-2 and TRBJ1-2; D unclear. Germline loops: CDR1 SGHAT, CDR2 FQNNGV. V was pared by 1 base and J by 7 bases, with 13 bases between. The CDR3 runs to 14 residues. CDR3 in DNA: TGTGCCAGCAGCTTAGGTCTAGGGAGAGGTGGCTACACCTTC. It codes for CASSLGLGRGGYTF.

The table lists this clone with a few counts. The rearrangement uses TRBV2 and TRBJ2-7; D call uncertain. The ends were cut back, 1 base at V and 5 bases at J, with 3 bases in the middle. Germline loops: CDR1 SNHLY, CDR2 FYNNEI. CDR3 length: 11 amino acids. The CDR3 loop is CASSEGNEQYF. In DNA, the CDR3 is TGTGCCAGCAGTGAAGGTAACGAGCAGTACTTC.

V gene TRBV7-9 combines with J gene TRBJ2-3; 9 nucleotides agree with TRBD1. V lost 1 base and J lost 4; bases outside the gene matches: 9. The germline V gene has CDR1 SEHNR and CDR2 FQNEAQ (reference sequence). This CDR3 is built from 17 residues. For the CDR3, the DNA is TGTGCCAGCAGCTTAGGGGCCGTGACAGGGGGTTCAGATACGCAGTATTTT. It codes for CASSLGAVTGGSDTQYF.

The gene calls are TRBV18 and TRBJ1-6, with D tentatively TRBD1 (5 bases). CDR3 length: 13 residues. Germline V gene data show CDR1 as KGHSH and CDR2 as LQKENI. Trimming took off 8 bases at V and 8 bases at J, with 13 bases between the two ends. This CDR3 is CASLVGVDSPLHF. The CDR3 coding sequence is TGTGCCAGCCTCGTAGGGGTAGATTCACCCCTCCACTTT.